These T cell receptor beta chains were read from a single sample in a study of blood T cell repertoires in COVID-19. Only in-frame clones appear in the TCRdb table, and some are missing; sequencing was by immunoSEQ multiplex PCR. Counted here are approximately 220,000 clones, around 88% occurring once; the ten biggest clones make up approximately 4%. The sequenced sample consisted of PBMCs or T cells enriched from blood (not recorded which). The receptor source for this set is a woman aged 30 to 39 who had been exposed to COVID-19. CDR3s include the opening cysteine and the closing phenylalanine or tryptophan. D genes are given only for firm matches. Rows may omit the clone size; those that give it use once, few, many or a size class.

d_gene: -
abundance: -
v_gene: TRBV6-6
j_gene: TRBJ2-7
CDR3aa: CASLHKQGSHEQYF
CDR3nt: TGTGCCAGCCTTCATAAGCAGGGGAGCCACGAGCAGTACTTC

d_gene: -
abundance: -
v_gene: TRBV10-2
j_gene: TRBJ1-1
CDR3aa: CASSDRTEAFF
CDR3nt: TGCGCCAGCAGTGATCGCACTGAAGCTTTCTTT

d_gene: -
abundance: once
v_gene: TRBV5-1
j_gene: TRBJ2-1
CDR3aa: CASSFGGYDEQFF
CDR3nt: TGCGCCAGCAGCTTTGGAGGGTACGATGAGCAGTTCTTC

d_gene: TRBD2
abundance: -
v_gene: TRBV6-6
j_gene: TRBJ2-1
CDR3aa: CASSYEISGAYNEQFF
CDR3nt: TGTGCCAGCAGTTATGAAATTAGCGGGGCCTACAATGAGCAGTTCTTC

d_gene: -
abundance: -
v_gene: TRBV2
j_gene: TRBJ1-1
CDR3aa: CASREQLNTEAFF
CDR3nt: TGTGCCAGCAGGGAGCAGTTGAACACTGAAGCTTTCTTT

d_gene: TRBD1
abundance: -
v_gene: TRBV5-4
j_gene: TRBJ1-2
CDR3aa: CASSPGARQGLYGYTF
CDR3nt: TGTGCCAGCAGCCCTGGTGCCCGACAGGGTCTCTATGGCTACACCTTC

d_gene: -
abundance: -
v_gene: TRBV28
j_gene: TRBJ1-5
CDR3aa: CASSLNQPQHF
CDR3nt: TGTGCCAGCAGTCTCAATCAGCCCCAGCATTTT

d_gene: TRBD1
abundance: -
v_gene: TRBV5-1
j_gene: TRBJ1-2
CDR3aa: CASSLMGQGDGYTF
CDR3nt: TGCGCCAGCAGCTTGATGGGACAGGGGGATGGCTACACCTTC

d_gene: -
abundance: -
v_gene: TRBV23-1
j_gene: TRBJ1-2
CDR3aa: CASVGRGACGYTF
CDR3nt: TGCGCCAGCGTCGGGCGGGGGGCTTGTGGCTACACCTTC

d_gene: -
abundance: -
v_gene: TRBV9
j_gene: TRBJ1-5
CDR3aa: CASSGSGNQPQHF
CDR3nt: TGTGCCAGCAGCGGGAGTGGGAATCAGCCCCAGCATTTT

d_gene: -
abundance: -
v_gene: TRBV9
j_gene: TRBJ1-2
CDR3aa: CASTLGGNGYTF
CDR3nt: TGTGCCAGCACCCTCGGCGGGAATGGCTACACCTTC

d_gene: -
abundance: -
v_gene: TRBV4-2
j_gene: TRBJ2-2
CDR3aa: CASSPAGRGTGELFF
CDR3nt: TGTGCCAGCAGCCCCGCAGGAAGGGGCACCGGGGAGCTGTTTTTT

d_gene: TRBD1
abundance: once
v_gene: TRBV25-1
j_gene: TRBJ2-7
CDR3aa: CASSARDRGWEQYF
CDR3nt: TGTGCCAGCAGTGCCCGGGACAGGGGTTGGGAGCAGTACTTC

d_gene: -
abundance: -
v_gene: TRBV29-1
j_gene: TRBJ1-4
CDR3aa: CSVGGGGSEKLFF
CDR3nt: TGCAGCGTTGGGGGGGGCGGAAGTGAAAAACTGTTTTTT

d_gene: -
abundance: -
v_gene: TRBV12-5
j_gene: TRBJ1-2
CDR3aa: CASGQTGLSPSYGYTF
CDR3nt: TGTGCTAGTGGTCAGACGGGACTTAGCCCATCCTATGGCTACACCTTC

d_gene: TRBD2
abundance: -
v_gene: TRBV28
j_gene: TRBJ2-5
CDR3aa: CASSLVGAGGKTQYF
CDR3nt: TGTGCCAGCAGTTTAGTAGGAGCGGGGGGTAAAACCCAGTACTTC

d_gene: -
abundance: -
v_gene: TRBV2
j_gene: TRBJ1-1
CDR3aa: CASGQGLYTEAFF
CDR3nt: TGTGCCAGCGGTCAGGGGCTGTATACTGAAGCTTTCTTT

d_gene: -
abundance: once
v_gene: TRBV19
j_gene: TRBJ1-5
CDR3aa: CASSILQGSSNQPQHF
CDR3nt: TGTGCCAGTAGTATTCTCCAGGGGAGTAGCAATCAGCCCCAGCATTTT

d_gene: -
abundance: -
v_gene: TRBV7-9
j_gene: TRBJ1-2
CDR3aa: CASSLDGIKGYTF
CDR3nt: TGTGCCAGCAGCCTGGACGGGATTAAAGGCTACACCTTC

d_gene: -
abundance: -
v_gene: TRBV5-4
j_gene: TRBJ2-2
CDR3aa: CASSLAGRGGSGELFF
CDR3nt: TGTGCCAGCAGCTTGGCGGGCAGGGGTGGGTCCGGGGAGCTGTTTTTT

d_gene: -
abundance: -
v_gene: TRBV5-1
j_gene: TRBJ1-1
CDR3aa: CASSLSESEAFF
CDR3nt: TGCGCCAGCAGCTTGTCTGAGTCAGAAGCTTTCTTT

d_gene: TRBD1
abundance: once
v_gene: TRBV6-5
j_gene: TRBJ2-7
CDR3aa: CASRPGQGREQYF
CDR3nt: TGTGCCAGCAGGCCGGGACAGGGTCGAGAGCAGTACTTC

d_gene: -
abundance: -
v_gene: TRBV30
j_gene: TRBJ1-2
CDR3aa: CAWSDPGALGYTF
CDR3nt: TGTGCCTGGAGTGATCCAGGGGCCCTGGGCTACACCTTC

d_gene: TRBD2
abundance: once
v_gene: TRBV27
j_gene: TRBJ2-5
CDR3aa: CASSLWGGGAQETQYF
CDR3nt: TGTGCCAGCAGTTTATGGGGCGGGGGGGCTCAAGAGACCCAGTACTTC

d_gene: -
abundance: -
v_gene: TRBV20-1
j_gene: TRBJ2-5
CDR3aa: CSATPGETQYF
CDR3nt: TGCAGTGCTACCCCCGGGGAGACCCAGTACTTC

d_gene: TRBD1
abundance: -
v_gene: TRBV11-2
j_gene: TRBJ1-5
CDR3aa: CASSTTTGGNQPQHF
CDR3nt: TGTGCCAGCAGCACAACGACAGGGGGCAATCAGCCCCAGCATTTT

d_gene: -
abundance: -
v_gene: TRBV21-1
j_gene: TRBJ1-6
CDR3aa: CASSPPAYIAPLHF
CDR3nt: TGTGCCAGCAGCCCCCCCGCCTATATAGCACCCCTCCACTTT

d_gene: -
abundance: -
v_gene: TRBV5-1
j_gene: TRBJ1-2
CDR3aa: CASTGESGGYTF
CDR3nt: TGCGCCAGCACGGGGGAGTCGGGTGGCTACACCTTC

d_gene: TRBD1
abundance: few
v_gene: TRBV2
j_gene: TRBJ1-1
CDR3aa: CASSPWDRMNTEAFF
CDR3nt: TGTGCCAGCAGTCCCTGGGACAGGATGAACACTGAAGCTTTCTTT

d_gene: TRBD1
abundance: many
v_gene: TRBV19
j_gene: TRBJ1-2
CDR3aa: CASSGQVGFNYGYTF
CDR3nt: TGTGCCAGTAGTGGACAGGTGGGGTTTAACTATGGCTACACCTTC

d_gene: TRBD1
abundance: -
v_gene: TRBV15
j_gene: TRBJ2-2
CDR3aa: CATSTSFGQGRNANTGELFF
CDR3nt: TGTGCCACCAGCACCTCTTTTGGACAGGGGAGGAATGCGAACACCGGGGAGCTGTTTTTT

d_gene: TRBD1
abundance: -
v_gene: TRBV11-2
j_gene: TRBJ2-3
CDR3aa: CASSFKGQRSTDTQYF
CDR3nt: TGTGCCAGCAGCTTCAAGGGACAGAGAAGCACAGATACGCAGTATTTT

d_gene: TRBD2
abundance: -
v_gene: TRBV6-5
j_gene: TRBJ2-1
CDR3aa: CASHGGNSYNEQFF
CDR3nt: TGTGCCAGCCACGGGGGGAATTCCTATAATGAGCAGTTCTTC

d_gene: TRBD1
abundance: -
v_gene: TRBV6-5
j_gene: TRBJ1-2
CDR3aa: CASRDRGEGYGYTF
CDR3nt: TGTGCCAGCAGGGACAGGGGCGAGGGCTATGGCTACACCTTC

d_gene: -
abundance: once
v_gene: TRBV2
j_gene: TRBJ2-7
CDR3aa: CASTEQGLSSYEQYF
CDR3nt: TGTGCCAGCACCGAGCAGGGCCTGAGCTCCTACGAGCAGTACTTC

d_gene: -
abundance: -
v_gene: TRBV7-2
j_gene: TRBJ1-1
CDR3aa: CASSLASLPWAFF
CDR3nt: TGTGCCAGCAGCTTAGCGTCACTCCCTTGGGCTTTCTTT

d_gene: -
abundance: -
v_gene: TRBV29-1
j_gene: TRBJ2-3
CDR3aa: CSVPTGLDTQYF
CDR3nt: TGCAGCGTTCCAACAGGGCTAGATACGCAGTATTTT

d_gene: TRBD1
abundance: -
v_gene: TRBV7-3
j_gene: TRBJ1-3
CDR3aa: CASSRGPGQESGNTIYF
CDR3nt: TGTGCCAGCAGCCGGGGCCCGGGACAGGAGTCTGGAAACACCATATATTTT

d_gene: -
abundance: -
v_gene: TRBV24-1
j_gene: TRBJ2-2
CDR3aa: CATSDPGSGLNTGELFF
CDR3nt: TGTGCCACCAGTGATCCCGGGAGTGGGTTAAACACCGGGGAGCTGTTTTTT

d_gene: -
abundance: -
v_gene: TRBV19
j_gene: TRBJ1-6
CDR3aa: CASSAGRGNSPLHF
CDR3nt: TGTGCCAGTAGTGCCGGGAGGGGAAATTCACCCCTCCACTTT

d_gene: -
abundance: -
v_gene: TRBV5-1
j_gene: TRBJ1-3
CDR3aa: CASSTDGSSGNTIYF
CDR3nt: TGCGCCAGCAGCACCGATGGGAGCTCTGGAAACACCATATATTTT

d_gene: TRBD1
abundance: -
v_gene: TRBV15
j_gene: TRBJ2-4
CDR3aa: CATSRDRDRTSIQYF
CDR3nt: TGTGCCACCAGCAGAGACCGGGACAGGACCAGCATTCAGTACTTC

d_gene: TRBD1
abundance: -
v_gene: TRBV10-3
j_gene: TRBJ1-5
CDR3aa: CAISESGDSLNQPQHF
CDR3nt: TGTGCCATCAGTGAGTCGGGGGACAGTTTAAATCAGCCCCAGCATTTT

d_gene: -
abundance: once
v_gene: TRBV28
j_gene: TRBJ1-4
CDR3aa: CASSPWTVATNEKLFF
CDR3nt: TGTGCCAGCAGTCCCTGGACAGTTGCAACTAATGAAAAACTGTTTTTT

d_gene: -
abundance: -
v_gene: TRBV19
j_gene: TRBJ1-1
CDR3aa: CASSISGTLNTEAFF
CDR3nt: TGTGCCAGTAGTATATCTGGGACACTTAACACTGAAGCTTTCTTT

d_gene: -
abundance: -
v_gene: TRBV5-1
j_gene: TRBJ1-1
CDR3aa: CASSYLDGGTEAFF
CDR3nt: TGCGCCAGCAGCTACCTAGACGGGGGCACTGAAGCTTTCTTT

d_gene: -
abundance: once
v_gene: TRBV12-5
j_gene: TRBJ1-1
CDR3aa: CATKLGGSNTEAFF
CDR3nt: TGTGCTACGAAGTTAGGGGGATCCAACACTGAAGCTTTCTTT

d_gene: -
abundance: -
v_gene: TRBV30
j_gene: TRBJ1-1
CDR3aa: CAWSSAGREAFF
CDR3nt: TGTGCCTGGAGTTCGGCAGGGCGTGAAGCTTTCTTT

d_gene: TRBD1
abundance: once
v_gene: TRBV27
j_gene: TRBJ1-5
CDR3aa: CASSRQGDGNQPQHF
CDR3nt: TGTGCCAGCAGTCGACAGGGGGATGGCAATCAGCCCCAGCATTTT

d_gene: TRBD1
abundance: -
v_gene: TRBV7-2
j_gene: TRBJ2-7
CDR3aa: CASSLIPGQGVESEQYF
CDR3nt: TGTGCCAGCAGCTTAATCCCGGGACAGGGGGTAGAAAGCGAGCAGTACTTC

d_gene: TRBD2
abundance: -
v_gene: TRBV12-5
j_gene: TRBJ2-3
CDR3aa: CASGLSQTSGAHTDTQYF
CDR3nt: TGTGCTAGTGGCCTATCCCAGACTAGCGGGGCGCACACAGATACGCAGTATTTT

d_gene: TRBD1
abundance: -
v_gene: TRBV10-2
j_gene: TRBJ1-1
CDR3aa: CASSGQGNTEAFF
CDR3nt: TGCGCCAGCAGTGGACAGGGGAACACTGAAGCTTTCTTT

d_gene: TRBD1
abundance: -
v_gene: TRBV5-5
j_gene: TRBJ2-1
CDR3aa: CASSLDSGQANEQFF
CDR3nt: TGTGCCAGCAGCTTGGATTCCGGACAGGCCAATGAGCAGTTCTTC